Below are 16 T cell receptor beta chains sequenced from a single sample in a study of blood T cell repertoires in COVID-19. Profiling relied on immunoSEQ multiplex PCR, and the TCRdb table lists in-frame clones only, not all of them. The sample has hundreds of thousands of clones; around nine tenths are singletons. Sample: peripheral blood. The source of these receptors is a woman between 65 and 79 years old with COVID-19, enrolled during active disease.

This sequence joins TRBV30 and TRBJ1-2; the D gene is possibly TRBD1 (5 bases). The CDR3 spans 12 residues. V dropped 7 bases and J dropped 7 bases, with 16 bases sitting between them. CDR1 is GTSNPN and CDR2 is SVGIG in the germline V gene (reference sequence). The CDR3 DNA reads TGTGCCTTAGCCCCCCCAGGGTTTGGCTACACCTTC. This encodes CALAPPGFGYTF.

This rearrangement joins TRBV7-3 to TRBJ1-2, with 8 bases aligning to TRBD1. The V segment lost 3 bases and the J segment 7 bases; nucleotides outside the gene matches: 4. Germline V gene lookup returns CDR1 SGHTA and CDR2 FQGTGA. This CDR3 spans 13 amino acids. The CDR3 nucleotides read TGTGCCAGCAGCTTTGACAGGGGCTCTGGCTACACCTTC. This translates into CASSFDRGSGYTF.

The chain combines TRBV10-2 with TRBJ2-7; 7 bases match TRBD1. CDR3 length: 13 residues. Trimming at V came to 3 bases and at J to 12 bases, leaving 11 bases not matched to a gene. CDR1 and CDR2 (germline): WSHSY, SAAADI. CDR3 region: CASSDYLRTGSYF. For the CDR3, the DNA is TGCGCCAGCAGTGACTACCTCCGGACAGGATCGTACTTC.

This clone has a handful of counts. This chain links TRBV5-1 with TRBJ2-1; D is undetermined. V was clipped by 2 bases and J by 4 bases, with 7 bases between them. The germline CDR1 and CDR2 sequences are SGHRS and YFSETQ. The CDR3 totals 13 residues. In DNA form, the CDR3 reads TGCGCCAGCAGCTTCGACGGGTACAATGAGCAGTTCTTC. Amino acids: CASSFDGYNEQFF.

The CDR3 region has the DNA TGTGCCAGCAGTTTCATTAGCTCTGGAAACACCATATATTTT. Amino acids: CASSFISSGNTIYF. The gene calls are TRBV28 and TRBJ1-3, with unresolved D. V was shortened by 3 bases and J by 0 bases, with 6 bases between the two germline ends. This CDR3 is built from 14 residues. Germline V CDR1 and CDR2: MDHEN, SYDVKM.

The CDR3 DNA is TGCGCCAGCAGCCGGCAGGACAGGGGGGCGAGCACTGAAGCTTTCTTT. Translated: CASSRQDRGASTEAFF. The rearrangement joins TRBV5-1 to TRBJ1-1, with 10 bases lining up with TRBD1. The CDR3 runs 16 residues. Germline V lookup: CDR1 SGHRS, CDR2 YFSETQ. V shed 4 bases, J shed 4 bases, and the junction held 10 bases outside the gene matches. Variable domain in full (rest from reference TRBV5-1 and TRBJ1-1): KAGVTQTPRYLIKTRGQQVTLSCSPISGHRSVSWYQQTPGQGLQFLFEYFSETQRNKGNFPGRFSGRQFSNSRSEMNVSTLELGDSALYLCASSRQDRGASTEAFFGQGTRLTVV.

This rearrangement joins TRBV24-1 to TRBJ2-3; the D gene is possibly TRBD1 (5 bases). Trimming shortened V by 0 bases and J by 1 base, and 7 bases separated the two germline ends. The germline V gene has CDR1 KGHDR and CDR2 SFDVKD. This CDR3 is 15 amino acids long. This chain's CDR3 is CATSDLEQGTDTQYF. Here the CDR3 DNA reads TGTGCCACCAGTGATTTGGAACAGGGCACAGATACGCAGTATTTT.

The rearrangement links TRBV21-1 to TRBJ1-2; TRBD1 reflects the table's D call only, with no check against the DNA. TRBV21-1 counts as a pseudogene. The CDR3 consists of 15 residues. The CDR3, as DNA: TGTGCCAGCAGCAAAAATGCAGGGGAGAGCTATGGCTACACCTTC. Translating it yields CASSKNAGESYGYTF.

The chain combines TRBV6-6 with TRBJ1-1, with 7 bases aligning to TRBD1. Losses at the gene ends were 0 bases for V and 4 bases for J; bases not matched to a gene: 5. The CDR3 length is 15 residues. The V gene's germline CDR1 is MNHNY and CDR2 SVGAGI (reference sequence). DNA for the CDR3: TGTGCCAGCAGTTACTCGGACAGGAGGGGCACTGAAGCTTTCTTT. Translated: CASSYSDRRGTEAFF.

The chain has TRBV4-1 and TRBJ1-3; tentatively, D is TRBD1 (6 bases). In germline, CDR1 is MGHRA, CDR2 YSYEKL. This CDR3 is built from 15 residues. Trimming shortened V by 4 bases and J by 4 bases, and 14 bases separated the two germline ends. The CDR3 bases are TGCGCCAGCAGCCGAGCCGCAGGGGAGGGAAACACCATATATTTT. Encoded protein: CASSRAAGEGNTIYF.

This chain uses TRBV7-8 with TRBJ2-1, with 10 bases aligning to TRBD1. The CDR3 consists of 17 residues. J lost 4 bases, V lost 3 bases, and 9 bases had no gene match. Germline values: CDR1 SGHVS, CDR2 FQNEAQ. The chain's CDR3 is CASSFSRDRGLYNEQFF. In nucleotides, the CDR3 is TGTGCCAGCAGCTTTTCCCGGGACAGGGGTCTATACAATGAGCAGTTCTTC. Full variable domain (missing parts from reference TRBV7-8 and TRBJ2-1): GAGVSQSPRYKVAKRGQDVALRCDPISGHVSLFWYQQALGQGPEFLTYFQNEAQLDKSGLPSDRFFAERPEGSVSTLKIQRTQQEDSAVYLCASSFSRDRGLYNEQFFGPGTRLTVL.

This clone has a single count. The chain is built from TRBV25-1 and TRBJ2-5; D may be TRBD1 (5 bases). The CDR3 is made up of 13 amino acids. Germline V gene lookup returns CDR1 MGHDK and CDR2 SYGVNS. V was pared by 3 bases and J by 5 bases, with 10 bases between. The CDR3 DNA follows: TGTGCCAGCAGTGACAGGGTCGGGGAGACCCAGTACTTC. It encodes CASSDRVGETQYF.

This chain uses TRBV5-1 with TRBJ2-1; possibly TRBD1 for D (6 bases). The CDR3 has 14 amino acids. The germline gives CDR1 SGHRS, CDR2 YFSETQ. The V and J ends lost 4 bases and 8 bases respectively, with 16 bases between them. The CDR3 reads CASSGGQSSDEQFF. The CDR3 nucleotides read TGCGCCAGCAGCGGAGGACAGAGTAGCGATGAGCAGTTCTTC. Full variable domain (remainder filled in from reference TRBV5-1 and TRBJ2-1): KAGVTQTPRYLIKTRGQQVTLSCSPISGHRSVSWYQQTPGQGLQFLFEYFSETQRNKGNFPGRFSGRQFSNSRSEMNVSTLELGDSALYLCASSGGQSSDEQFFGPGTRLTVL.

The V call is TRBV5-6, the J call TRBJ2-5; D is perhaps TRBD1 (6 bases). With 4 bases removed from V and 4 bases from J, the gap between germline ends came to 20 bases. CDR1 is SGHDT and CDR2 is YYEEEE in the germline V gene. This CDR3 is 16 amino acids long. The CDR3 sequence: CASSQVLRGVGETQYF. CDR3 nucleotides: TGTGCCAGCAGCCAGGTCCTCAGGGGTGTCGGAGAGACCCAGTACTTC.

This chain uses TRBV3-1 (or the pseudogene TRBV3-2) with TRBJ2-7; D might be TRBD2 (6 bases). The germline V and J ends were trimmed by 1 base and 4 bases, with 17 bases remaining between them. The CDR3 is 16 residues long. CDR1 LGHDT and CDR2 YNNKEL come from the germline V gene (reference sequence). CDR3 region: CASSQVPWRDSYEQYF. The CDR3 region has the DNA TGTGCCAGCAGCCAAGTTCCATGGCGGGACTCGTACGAGCAGTACTTC.

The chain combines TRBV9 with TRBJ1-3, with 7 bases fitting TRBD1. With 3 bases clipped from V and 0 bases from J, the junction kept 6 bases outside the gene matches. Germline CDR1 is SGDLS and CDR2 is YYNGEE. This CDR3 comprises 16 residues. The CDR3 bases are TGTGCCAGCAGCGCAGGACAGGTTCGCTCTGGAAACACCATATATTTT. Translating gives CASSAGQVRSGNTIYF. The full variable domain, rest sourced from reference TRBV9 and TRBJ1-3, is DSGVTQTPKHLITATGQRVTLRCSPRSGDLSVYWYQQSLDQGLQFLIQYYNGEERAKGNILERFSAQQFPDLHSELNLSSLELGDSALYFCASSAGQVRSGNTIYFGEGSWLTVV.